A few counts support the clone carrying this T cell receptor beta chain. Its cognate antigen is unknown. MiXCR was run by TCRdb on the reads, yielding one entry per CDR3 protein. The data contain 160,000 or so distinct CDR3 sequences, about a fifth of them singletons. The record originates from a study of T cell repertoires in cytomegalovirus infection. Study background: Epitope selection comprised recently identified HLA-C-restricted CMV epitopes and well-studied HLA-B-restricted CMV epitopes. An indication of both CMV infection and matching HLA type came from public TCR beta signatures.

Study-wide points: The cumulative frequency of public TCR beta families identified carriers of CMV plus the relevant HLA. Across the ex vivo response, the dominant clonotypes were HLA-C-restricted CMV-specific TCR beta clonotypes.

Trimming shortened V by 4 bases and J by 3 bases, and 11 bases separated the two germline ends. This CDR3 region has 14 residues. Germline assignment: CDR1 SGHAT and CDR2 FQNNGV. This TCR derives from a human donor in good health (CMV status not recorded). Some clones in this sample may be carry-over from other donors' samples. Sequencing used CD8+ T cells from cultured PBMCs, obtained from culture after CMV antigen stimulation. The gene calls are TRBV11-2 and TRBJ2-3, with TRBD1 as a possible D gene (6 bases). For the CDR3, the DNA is TGTGCCAGCAGCTCCTGGACAGAGACAGATACGCAGTATTTT. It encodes CASSSWTETDTQYF.